Listed here are 7 T cell receptor beta chains from one sample, sequenced in a study of blood T cell repertoires in COVID-19. Method: immunoSEQ multiplex PCR; TCRdb's copy keeps in-frame clones and lacks some. The data show fewer than 200,000 clones, 80% to 90% seen once. Sample: peripheral blood. These receptors all come from a man between 50 and 59 years old with active or convalescent COVID-19.

The chain carries TRBV19 and TRBJ2-1; 8 nucleotides align to TRBD2. Per germline, CDR1 LNHDA and CDR2 SQIVND (reference sequence). With V trimmed by 5 bases and J by 1 base, 4 bases remained unmatched. This CDR3 is built from 15 residues. The chain's CDR3 is CASSSPGGSYNEQFF. For the CDR3, the DNA is TGTGCCAGTAGTTCCCCGGGGGGGTCCTACAATGAGCAGTTCTTC.

The rearrangement joins TRBV9 to TRBJ1-1, with 8 bases fitting TRBD1. V lost 3 bases to trimming and J lost 5 bases; unmatched junction nucleotides: 6. The CDR3 has 14 amino acids. Per the germline V gene, CDR1 is SGDLS and CDR2 is YYNGEE. The CDR3 DNA sequence: TGTGCCAGCAGCGCCGACAGGGGAGGGACTGAAGCTTTCTTT. This translates into CASSADRGGTEAFF.

The rearrangement links TRBV12-5 to TRBJ2-1; 8 positions agree with TRBD1. The J segment lost 5 bases and the V segment lost 7 bases, leaving 10 bases of the junction unmatched. The CDR3 length is 15 residues. Germline V CDR1 and CDR2: LGHNT, FRNRAP. This CDR3 is CASASGQGANNEQFF. The CDR3 DNA sequence: TGTGCTAGTGCTTCCGGGCAGGGGGCGAACAATGAGCAGTTCTTC.

The chain links TRBV7-3 to TRBJ2-2; 7 nucleotides align to TRBD1. Germline values: CDR1 SGHTA, CDR2 FQGTGA. The CDR3 has 16 residues. V gave up 2 bases and J gave up 0 bases; unmatched junction bases: 3. CDR3 loop: CASSLDRVANTGELFF. The CDR3 DNA sequence: TGTGCCAGCAGCTTAGACAGGGTAGCGAACACCGGGGAGCTGTTTTTT.

This clone appeared a few times. The chain joins TRBV7-2 to TRBJ1-1; TRBD1 matches at 7 bases. J was trimmed by 1 base and V by 4 bases; bases with no gene match: 12. In germline, CDR1 is SGHTA, CDR2 FQGNSA. The CDR3 is 17 residues long. Here the CDR3 reads CASSSGLPGQRNTEAFF. The CDR3 nucleotides read TGTGCCAGCAGCTCTGGTCTCCCGGGACAGCGGAACACTGAAGCTTTCTTT.

V gene TRBV28 combines with J gene TRBJ2-7; maybe TRBD2 (5 bases). The V gene lost 8 bases and the J gene lost 0 bases, with 14 bases spanning the gap. CDR1 is MDHEN, CDR2 SYDVKM, per germline. This CDR3 comprises 14 residues. CDR3 sequence: CASRVPRGSYEQYF. The CDR3 DNA sequence: TGTGCCAGCCGAGTTCCCCGGGGCTCCTACGAGCAGTACTTC.

The gene calls are TRBV2 and TRBJ2-1, with TRBD2 identical over 11 bases. The CDR3 covers 13 residues. J gave up 13 bases and V 7 bases, and 9 bases lay outside the gene matches. Germline assignment: CDR1 SNHLY and CDR2 FYNNEI. Here the CDR3 reads CASKETSGNLQFF. The DNA of the CDR3 is TGTGCCAGCAAAGAGACTAGCGGGAATCTACAGTTCTTC.